This TCR beta chain was captured in a study of T-cell reconstitution after alpha-beta-depleted transplantation in children. This CDR3 has 14 residues. J gave up 5 bases and V 4 bases, and 5 bases lay outside the gene matches. Germline CDR1 and CDR2: WSHSY and SAAADI. This sample's TCRbeta library carried unique molecular identifier barcodes. TCRdb re-derived calls from the PCR reads in MiXCR, one entry per CDR3 protein. The table shows around 340,000 distinct CDR3 sequences, with roughly 14% occurring only once. This TCR was recovered from a human donor who donated a stem cell graft to a child with Fanconi anemia. The chain recombines TRBV10-2 with TRBJ2-7; 10 bases map to TRBD1. The sample in question was PBMCs, obtained from the stem cell graft. CDR3 sequence (DNA): TGCGCCAGCAGTGGGGGGACAGGGGACCACGAGCAGTACTTC. Translation gives CASSGGTGDHEQYF.